What follows are 31 T cell receptor beta chains derived from one specimen sequenced in a study of shared clonotypes between healthy human individuals. Sequencing used immunoSEQ multiplex PCR; TCRdb keeps in-frame clones, though not all of them. This table holds under 600,000 clones, roughly 98% found once. Positive CCR7 selection of CD45RO-negative cells yielded the naive CD8 cells, and terminally differentiated effector memory CD45RA+ cells were excluded. The sequencing input was naive CD8+ T cells sorted from blood. Receptors were obtained from a man in his thirties or forties in good health.

The chain joins TRBV30 to TRBJ2-2, with D unresolved. The length of the CDR3 is 12 residues. The V end lost 0 bases, the J end lost 6 bases, and 5 bases lay between the germline ends. Germline CDR1 reads GTSNPN; CDR2 reads SVGIG (reference sequence). CDR3 nucleotides: TGTGCCTGGAGTGTAAACCCCGGGGAGCTGTTTTTT. Protein sequence: CAWSVNPGELFF.

The chain uses TRBV5-6 and TRBJ2-7; no firm D call. This CDR3 spans 15 amino acids. Trimming left V 2 bases short and J 4 bases short, with 16 bases between. The germline V gene has CDR1 SGHDT and CDR2 YYEEEE. The CDR3 loop is CASSLLVQSLYEQYF. CDR3 DNA: TGTGCCAGCAGCTTACTTGTCCAGTCACTGTACGAGCAGTACTTC. The full variable domain, rest sourced from reference TRBV5-6 and TRBJ2-7, is DAGVTQSPTHLIKTRGQQVTLRCSPKSGHDTVSWYQQALGQGPQFIFQYYEEEERQRGNFPDRFSGHQFPNYSSELNVNALLLGDSALYLCASSLLVQSLYEQYFGPGTRLTVT.

Worth noting for this clone: The sample carries other DNA sequences with the same CDR3. CDR3 protein: CASSLAGAYEQYF. DNA of the CDR3: TGTGCCAGCAGTCTAGCGGGAGCCTACGAGCAGTACTTC. The chain joins TRBV27 to TRBJ2-7; 10 nucleotides agree with TRBD2. The CDR3 sequence is 13 residues long. CDR1 is MNHEY and CDR2 is SMNVEV in the germline V gene (reference sequence). Germline trimming cut 5 bases from V and 2 bases from J; bases unmatched to any gene: 0.

The rearrangement uses TRBV7-9 and TRBJ2-2; 9 bases match TRBD1. In germline, CDR1 is SEHNR, CDR2 FQNEAQ (reference sequence). The CDR3 spans 16 residues. V was clipped by 7 bases and J by 3 bases; unmatched bases: 9. The CDR3 DNA follows: TGTGCCAGCATGATACAGGGGGCCGAGGACACCGGGGAGCTGTTTTTT. Translation gives CASMIQGAEDTGELFF.

The genes are TRBV6-5 and TRBJ1-5; 8 positions agree with TRBD1. The CDR3 has 15 residues. In germline, CDR1 is MNHEY, CDR2 SVGAGI. Trimming at V came to 6 bases and at J to 2 bases, leaving 6 bases not matched to a gene. The CDR3, as DNA: TGTGCCAGCAGCCGGGGACAGGCTGGCAATCAGCCCCAGCATTTT. This gives the protein CASSRGQAGNQPQHF.

The genes are TRBV30 and TRBJ2-1, with 9 bases aligning to TRBD2. The junction had 9 bases not matched to a gene; V was cut back by 2 bases and J by 7 bases. Germline CDR1 and CDR2: GTSNPN and SVGIG (reference sequence). The CDR3 loop spans 15 amino acids. CDR3 region: CAWSPGLAIVNEQFF. The CDR3 DNA is TGTGCCTGGAGTCCGGGACTAGCCATTGTAAATGAGCAGTTCTTC.

V is TRBV11-3 and J is TRBJ2-1; a weak D match, TRBD1 (6 bases). The CDR3 runs 13 residues. Germline V lookup: CDR1 SGHNT, CDR2 YENEEA. Trimming pared 1 base from V and 5 bases from J, leaving 6 bases between. The CDR3 DNA reads as TGTGCCAGCAGCTTAGCAGGGGACAATGAGCAGTTCTTC. This codes for CASSLAGDNEQFF.

The genes are TRBV4-3 and TRBJ2-1, with TRBD2 identical over 14 bases. There are 16 residues in the CDR3. Germline V gene data show CDR1 as LGHNA and CDR2 as YSLEER. J was trimmed by 8 bases and V by 2 bases; bases with no gene match: 5. CDR3: CASSQRGTSGSDEQFF. The DNA of the CDR3 is TGCGCCAGCAGCCAAAGAGGGACTAGCGGGAGTGATGAGCAGTTCTTC.

This chain joins TRBV2 and TRBJ1-2, with D tentatively TRBD1 (5 bases). Germline V gives CDR1 SNHLY, CDR2 FYNNEI. The CDR3 totals 15 residues. V was pared by 6 bases and J by 0 bases, with 14 bases between. Here the CDR3 reads CASRLGTWTNYGYTF. CDR3 in DNA: TGTGCCAGCAGGCTCGGGACCTGGACTAACTATGGCTACACCTTC.

The chain employs TRBV7-2 and TRBJ1-2, with 9 positions matching TRBD1. CDR1 and CDR2 (germline): SGHTA, FQGNSA. J was trimmed by 4 bases and V by 1 base; bases with no gene match: 4. The CDR3 covers 15 residues. CDR3 amino acids: CASSLGTGVTYGYTF. The DNA for the CDR3 is TGTGCCAGCAGCTTAGGGACAGGGGTAACCTATGGCTACACCTTC.

The chain uses TRBV9 and TRBJ1-2; D unresolved. Trimming pared 3 bases from V and 3 bases from J, leaving 9 bases between. The CDR3 spans 13 residues. Germline loops: CDR1 SGDLS, CDR2 YYNGEE. CDR3 sequence: CASSESPHYGYTF. As DNA, the CDR3 is TGTGCCAGCAGCGAGAGCCCGCACTATGGCTACACCTTC.

About this clone: At one boundary the junction diverges from the germline segment, which might be a read error. This sequence joins TRBV7-9 and TRBJ2-3; 7 bases are shared with TRBD1. CDR1 is SEHNR and CDR2 is FQNEAQ in the germline V gene (reference sequence). The CDR3 contains 12 residues. For the CDR3, the DNA is TGTGCCAGCAGCCCGTGGGACAGCAGGGGGTTTTTT. The encoded protein is CASSPWDSRGFF.

This chain joins TRBV11-3 and TRBJ2-7; D call uncertain. Trimming took 5 bases from V and 2 from J, leaving 16 bases between them. This CDR3 has 15 residues. Germline CDR1 and CDR2: SGHNT and YENEEA. The CDR3 nucleotides read TGTGCCAGCAGCCCCCACCAAGGCGCCACCTACGAGCAGTACTTC. It is translated as CASSPHQGATYEQYF.

This sequence joins TRBV5-4 and TRBJ2-5, with 11 bases lining up with TRBD1. Looked up from germline, CDR1 is SGHNT and CDR2 is YYREEE (reference sequence). V lost 4 bases, J lost 5 bases, and 10 bases stayed unmatched. The CDR3 extends over 16 amino acids. CDR3 protein: CASSSRDRGFGETQYF. In DNA, the CDR3 is TGTGCCAGCAGCAGCCGGGACAGGGGGTTCGGGGAGACCCAGTACTTC.

The rearrangement uses TRBV29-1 and TRBJ1-2; TRBD1 matches 9 bases. Germline CDR1 reads SQVTM; CDR2 reads ANQGSEA. The CDR3 sequence is 14 residues long. V lost 4 bases and J lost 4; bases outside the gene matches: 7. The CDR3 nucleotides read TGCAGCGTTGGGAGGACAGGGGCGACCTATGGCTACACCTTC. It yields the protein CSVGRTGATYGYTF.

V usage is TRBV4-1 and J usage is TRBJ1-2; D gene ambiguous. V lost 0 bases and J lost 0, with 8 bases in between. There are 15 residues in the CDR3. Germline-derived CDR1 and CDR2 are MGHRA and YSYEKL. The CDR3 here is CASSQDMGANYGYTF. The CDR3 DNA reads TGCGCCAGCAGCCAAGATATGGGCGCTAACTATGGCTACACCTTC.

The chain combines TRBV29-1 with TRBJ1-2; D ambiguous. With 4 bases removed from V and 5 bases from J, the gap between germline ends came to 11 bases. The germline CDR1 and CDR2 sequences are SQVTM and ANQGSEA. This CDR3 is 12 amino acids long. The CDR3 here is CSVGGQPYGYTF. The CDR3 nucleotides read TGCAGCGTTGGAGGGCAGCCATATGGCTACACCTTC.

The V and J genes are TRBV11-2 and TRBJ2-1; a possible D gene is TRBD2 (6 bases). Germline CDR1 reads SGHAT; CDR2 reads FQNNGV. V lost 4 bases, J lost 6 bases, and 19 bases lay in between. The CDR3 sequence is 16 residues long. CDR3 nucleotide sequence: TGTGCCAGCAGCTATGAACCGGAGGGCCATTTCAATGAGCAGTTCTTC. Translated, it gives CASSYEPEGHFNEQFF.

V is TRBV5-1 and J is TRBJ1-1; TRBD1 is a possible D gene (6 bases). The V end lost 0 bases, the J end lost 2 bases, and 14 bases lay between the germline ends. Germline V lookup: CDR1 SGHRS, CDR2 YFSETQ. The CDR3 spans 16 residues. This CDR3 is CASSLDPGVGNTEAFF. Here the CDR3 DNA reads TGCGCCAGCAGCTTGGACCCAGGGGTGGGAAACACTGAAGCTTTCTTT.

V gene TRBV7-9 combines with J gene TRBJ2-1; D gene uncertain. Germline assignment: CDR1 SEHNR and CDR2 FQNEAQ (reference sequence). V gave up 3 bases and J gave up 4 bases, with 13 bases separating them. The length of the CDR3 is 15 residues. The CDR3 is CASSFSFPSYNEQFF. CDR3 in DNA: TGTGCCAGCAGCTTCTCTTTCCCTTCGTACAATGAGCAGTTCTTC.

In the case of this clone: Compared with germline, one end of the junction differs, possibly owing to a read error. The chain joins TRBV7-7 to TRBJ2-7; D is perhaps TRBD2 (6 bases). Looked up from germline, CDR1 is SSHAT and CDR2 is FNYEAQ (reference sequence). The CDR3 has 16 residues. This CDR3 reads CASSLRAGPEAGEQYF. CDR3 DNA: TGTGCTAGCAGCCTTCGTGCGGGACCTGAAGCGGGTGAGCAGTACTTC.

V usage is TRBV27 and J usage is TRBJ2-7; 8 bases are shared with TRBD2. Trimming removed 0 bases from V and 3 bases from J; junction bases left unmatched: 7. CDR1 is MNHEY, CDR2 SMNVEV, per germline (reference sequence). The length of the CDR3 is 16 residues. The CDR3 protein is CASSLSVREVHYEQYF. The CDR3 DNA is TGTGCCAGCAGTTTATCGGTGCGGGAGGTTCACTACGAGCAGTACTTC.

The chain recombines TRBV10-2 with TRBJ2-7; possibly TRBD1 for D (5 bases). The CDR3 is 14 residues long. The germline CDR1 and CDR2 sequences are WSHSY and SAAADI. Trimming removed 4 bases from V and 4 bases from J, with 14 bases in between. CDR3 sequence reads: CASSVEGVRYEQYF. The CDR3 DNA reads TGCGCCAGCAGTGTTGAAGGGGTACGGTACGAGCAGTACTTC.

This clone occurred once. The chain recombines TRBV27 with TRBJ1-1; D is uncertain. Trimming cost V 1 base and J 6 bases, with 9 bases left between them. Germline V gives CDR1 MNHEY, CDR2 SMNVEV (reference sequence). This CDR3 comprises 13 residues. CDR3 sequence: CASSLLQGSEAFF. The CDR3 nucleotides read TGTGCCAGCAGTTTATTACAAGGTTCTGAAGCTTTCTTT.

The chain is built from TRBV10-3 and TRBJ1-2, with TRBD1 matching over 9 bases. V was clipped by 6 bases and J by 6 bases; unmatched bases: 11. CDR3 length: 15 residues. Germline values: CDR1 ENHRY, CDR2 SYGVKD. The DNA for the CDR3 is TGTGCCATCAGCCCGACAGGGGGACTTAGTGATGGCTACACCTTC. Its protein product is CAISPTGGLSDGYTF.

V is TRBV18 and J is TRBJ1-5, with 7 bases matching TRBD1. Per the germline V gene, CDR1 is KGHSH and CDR2 is LQKENI. V lost 0 bases to trimming and J lost 5 bases; unmatched junction nucleotides: 4. This CDR3 is 15 amino acids long. In nucleotides, the CDR3 is TGTGCCAGCTCACCACCGGAGGGGGCTTATCAGCCCCAGCATTTT. It codes for CASSPPEGAYQPQHF.

V usage is TRBV5-4 and J usage is TRBJ2-2; D possibly corresponds to TRBD1 (5 bases). Between the trimmed V and J ends, which lost 1 base and 5 bases, there was a span of 9 bases. Germline V gene sequence: CDR1 SGHNT, CDR2 YYREEE (reference sequence). CDR3 length equals 14 residues. As DNA, the CDR3 is TGTGCCAGCAGCTTGTCAGGGCCAACCGGGGAGCTGTTTTTT. Protein sequence: CASSLSGPTGELFF.

V is TRBV11-2 and J is TRBJ1-4, with unresolved D. CDR1 and CDR2 (germline): SGHAT, FQNNGV. The CDR3 covers 14 residues. The V gene lost 2 bases and the J gene lost 4 bases, with 8 bases spanning the gap. The CDR3, as DNA: TGTGCCAGCAGCTTACGCCCTTTTAATGAAAAACTGTTTTTT. Protein: CASSLRPFNEKLFF.

The chain combines TRBV7-8 with TRBJ1-2; D not certain. V was pared by 1 base and J by 6 bases, with 3 bases between. The CDR3 runs to 11 residues. Germline V gene sequence: CDR1 SGHVS, CDR2 FQNEAQ. CDR3 sequence: CASSLVDGYTF. In DNA form, the CDR3 reads TGTGCCAGCAGCTTAGTTGATGGCTACACCTTC.

The rearrangement joins TRBV5-8 to TRBJ2-3, with D possibly called TRBD1 or TRBD2 (6 bases each). This CDR3 is built from 12 residues. Germline V gives CDR1 SGHTS, CDR2 YDEGEE. Trimming took off 7 bases at V and 6 bases at J, with 12 bases between the two ends. CDR3: CASGRRGDTQYF. For the CDR3, the DNA is TGTGCCAGCGGGAGGAGGGGGGATACGCAGTATTTT.

This clone was picked up one time. V is TRBV28 and J is TRBJ2-1; D unclear. V was pared by 6 bases and J by 9 bases, with 15 bases between. The germline V gene has CDR1 MDHEN and CDR2 SYDVKM. The CDR3 is 13 amino acids. The CDR3 reads CASSPNDSREQFF. CDR3 DNA sequence: TGTGCCAGCAGCCCGAACGATTCGCGTGAGCAGTTCTTC.